What follows are 11 T cell receptor beta chains derived from one specimen sequenced in a study of molecular identifiers for immune sequencing clone quantification. Each CDR3 protein is one row after TCRdb ran MiXCR on the PCR reads. The table has about 500,000 distinct CDR3 sequences, 20% to 25% seen once; the top ten hold around 0.84%. The sample comprised naive CD8+ T cells from blood, with Jurkat cell RNA spiked in. Subset denoted: FACS-sorted CD8+CD4-CCR7+CD45RA+ naive T cells. The receptors come from a human donor in good health. Some libraries in this study had Jurkat cell RNA spiked in.

This clonotype was observed at least ten times. The chain is built from TRBV29-1 and TRBJ1-1; 7 nucleotides line up with TRBD1. CDR1 is SQVTM, CDR2 ANQGSEA, per germline. After removal of 7 bases from V and 4 bases from J, the junction contained 9 bases not matched to a gene. CDR3 length: 13 amino acids. The CDR3 DNA is TGCAGCGCTTGGACAGGTTCGGGCACTGAAGCTTTCTTT. This encodes CSAWTGSGTEAFF.

The rearrangement uses TRBV20-1 and TRBJ2-5; 7 bases are a match to TRBD1. CDR1 and CDR2 from the germline V gene are DFQATT and SNEGSKA (reference sequence). The CDR3 has 13 amino acids. J lost 3 bases, V lost 5 bases, and 6 bases had no gene match. This chain's CDR3 is CSAGQELEETQYF. The DNA of the CDR3 is TGCAGTGCTGGACAGGAATTGGAAGAGACCCAGTACTTC.

This clonotype was detected many times. The chain carries TRBV6-6 and TRBJ2-7, with D perhaps assigned TRBD1 or TRBD2 (6 bases each). V dropped 6 bases and J dropped 2 bases, with 17 bases sitting between them. CDR1 and CDR2 (germline): MNHNY, SVGAGI (reference sequence). The length of the CDR3 is 15 residues. The CDR3 DNA follows: TGTGCCAGCAGCCCCCGGAGGGGGGAACCCTACGAGCAGTACTTC. Translating it yields CASSPRRGEPYEQYF.

The rearrangement uses TRBV13 and TRBJ1-6; a possible D gene is TRBD1 (6 bases). V was trimmed by 5 bases and J by 8 bases, leaving 19 bases between them. Germline values: CDR1 PRHDT, CDR2 FYEKMQ (reference sequence). The CDR3 is 16 residues long. CDR3 amino acids: CASSRGRNTGYSPLHF. CDR3 in DNA: TGTGCCAGCAGCCGAGGGCGGAACACAGGGTATTCACCCCTCCACTTT.

The table lists this clonotype with a few counts. This chain links TRBV4-3 with TRBJ1-6; TRBD1 matches at 8 bases. The CDR3 covers 17 residues. The junction had 6 bases not matched to a gene; V was cut back by 0 bases and J by 5 bases. Germline V lookup: CDR1 LGHNA, CDR2 YSLEER. The CDR3 nucleotides are TGCGCCAGCAGCCAAGACCGACAGGGGCTAAATAATTCACCCCTCCACTTT. This translates into CASSQDRQGLNNSPLHF.

This clonotype occurred a few times. The chain uses TRBV27 and TRBJ2-1; D is uncertain. V lost 8 bases to trimming and J lost 7 bases, with 15 bases between them. The CDR3 spans 13 residues. Germline lookup yields CDR1 MNHEY and CDR2 SMNVEV (reference sequence). Written as DNA, the CDR3 is TGTGCCAGCGGCCCAAGGGAACGGAATGAGCAGTTCTTC. Its protein product is CASGPRERNEQFF.

V is TRBV30 and J is TRBJ2-1, with 11 positions matching TRBD2. The CDR3 has 17 residues. CDR1 and CDR2 (germline): GTSNPN, SVGIG (reference sequence). V trimming: 0 bases; J trimming: 4 bases; junction bases outside the gene matches: 8. CDR3 sequence: CAWSVAGIAGGYNEQFF. CDR3 DNA sequence: TGTGCCTGGAGTGTAGCTGGGATAGCGGGGGGGTACAATGAGCAGTTCTTC.

The J gene is TRBJ2-5, the V gene TRBV27; 7 positions match TRBD1. J gave up 5 bases and V 4 bases, and 4 bases lay outside the gene matches. Germline CDR1 and CDR2: MNHEY and SMNVEV (reference sequence). The CDR3 runs 13 residues. The CDR3 DNA sequence: TGTGCCAGCAGTTACAGGGGTGAGGAGACCCAGTACTTC. Translated: CASSYRGEETQYF.

V and J are TRBV25-1 and TRBJ2-5; no clear D. Germline lookup yields CDR1 MGHDK and CDR2 SYGVNS. This CDR3 is 13 amino acids long. Trimming shortened V by 3 bases and J by 3 bases, and 8 bases separated the two germline ends. CDR3 region: CASSDANEETQYF. The DNA of the CDR3 is TGTGCCAGCAGTGATGCGAACGAAGAGACCCAGTACTTC. The variable domain in full, completed from reference TRBV25-1 and TRBJ2-5, reads EADIYQTPRYLVIGTGKKITLECSQTMGHDKMYWYQQDPGMELHLIHYSYGVNSTEKGDLSSESTVSRIRTEHFPLTLESARPSHTSQYLCASSDANEETQYFGPGTRLLVL.

Many counts were recorded for this clonotype. The CDR3 here is CSVEGSTAANTGELFF. The CDR3 DNA reads TGCAGCGTTGAAGGAAGTACCGCTGCGAACACCGGGGAGCTGTTTTTT. The chain joins TRBV29-1 to TRBJ2-2; D unclear. CDR1 is SQVTM, CDR2 ANQGSEA, per germline. The CDR3 loop spans 16 amino acids. The V gene lost 1 base and the J gene lost 0 bases, with 12 bases spanning the gap.

This clonotype was found many times. This rearrangement joins TRBV14 to TRBJ2-7; no firm D call. V lost 3 bases, J lost 2 bases, and 11 bases lay in between. CDR1 is SGHDN, CDR2 FVKESK, per germline. The CDR3 length is 14 residues. The CDR3 DNA reads TGTGCCAGCAGCCAGGGTCACTCCACCTACGAGCAGTACTTC. This encodes CASSQGHSTYEQYF.